The source of this TCR beta chain is a study of cytomegalovirus exposure and HLA in healthy donors. This clone came up a few times. The germline gene is not matched at one end of the junction; a read error may be the cause. PCR was performed using 60 Vbeta and 13 Jbeta primers. Profiling relied on immunoSEQ multiplex PCR, and the TCRdb table lists in-frame clones only, not all of them. The sample holds under 150,000 clones; 75% to 85% are singletons and the top ten take under 3%. This CDR3 contains 13 residues. CDR1 and CDR2 from the germline V gene are GTSNPN and SVGIG (reference sequence). Sequenced material: PBMCs. The receptor was derived from a man aged 30 to 39 in good health and CMV-seronegative. The rearrangement links TRBV30 to TRBJ1-6; 9 bases map to TRBD1. The CDR3 nucleotides are TGTGCCTTCGACAGGGGGTTCGGGTCACCCCTCAACTTT. This translates into CAFDRGFGSPLNF.